This passage covers 7 T cell receptor beta chains from one sample sequenced in a study of blood T cell repertoires in COVID-19 (TCRdb year 2020). Library preparation employed the immunoSEQ multiplex PCR assay. The immuneACCESS repertoire file appears here via TCRdb, limited to in-frame rearrangements. These files lack a portion of the clones; in checked studies, under half of the deficit traces to unresolved V genes, and the cause of the others is not known. The table for this sample lists fewer than 250,000 clones; approximately 80% of them were counted only once. The ten largest make up about 7.2% of the sample. The sequenced sample consisted of peripheral blood. Receptors were obtained from a man aged 60-69 years with acute or convalescent COVID-19.

The chain links TRBV5-1 to TRBJ2-2, with D unclear. V lost 5 bases and J lost 5, with 10 bases in between. This CDR3 contains 13 residues. Germline V gene lookup returns CDR1 SGHRS and CDR2 YFSETQ. The DNA of the CDR3 is TGCGCCAGCAGTGGCGGAGAGACCGGGGAGCTGTTTTTT. Its translation: CASSGGETGELFF.

This clone appeared once. The CDR3 here is CSVERTATDQPQHF. CDR3 coding DNA: TGCAGCGTTGAAAGGACAGCTACTGATCAGCCCCAGCATTTT. The gene calls are TRBV29-1 and TRBJ1-5; D may be TRBD1 (6 bases). The CDR3 loop spans 14 amino acids. Trimming cost V 2 bases and J 5 bases, with 13 bases left between them. Germline values: CDR1 SQVTM, CDR2 ANQGSEA.

This clone was seen only a few times. The rearrangement uses TRBV30 and TRBJ2-7, with 9 nucleotides matching TRBD2. Germline CDR1 is GTSNPN and CDR2 is SVGIG (reference sequence). There are 12 residues in the CDR3. The CDR3 here is CAYSGGPYEQYF. Here the CDR3 DNA reads TGTGCTTATAGCGGGGGCCCCTACGAGCAGTACTTC.

The chain employs TRBV24-1 and TRBJ2-7; D gene ambiguous. Germline V CDR1 and CDR2: KGHDR, SFDVKD. Trimming took 6 bases from V and 0 from J, leaving 11 bases between them. This CDR3 spans 14 amino acids. The CDR3 loop is CATSPTEASYEQYF. As DNA, the CDR3 is TGTGCCACCAGTCCGACTGAAGCCTCCTACGAGCAGTACTTC.

The chain combines TRBV7-6 with TRBJ1-5; D gene unclear. This CDR3 is 15 amino acids long. Germline loops: CDR1 SGHVS, CDR2 FNYEAQ. Trimming cost V 1 base and J 4 bases, with 11 bases left between them. The CDR3 nucleotides are TGTGCCAGCAGCTTAGGATCAGGCTTGAATCAGCCCCAGCATTTT. Its protein is CASSLGSGLNQPQHF.

The genes are TRBV12-5 and TRBJ2-7, with 8 bases lining up with TRBD2. The length of the CDR3 is 13 residues. The V and J ends lost 2 bases and 4 bases, in that order; junction bases with no gene match: 1. CDR1 and CDR2 from the germline V gene are LGHNT and FRNRAP. The CDR3 sequence is CASGLSGGYEQYF. CDR3 bases: TGTGCTAGTGGTTTGAGCGGGGGATACGAGCAGTACTTC.

The rearrangement uses TRBV13 and TRBJ2-1, with TRBD2 matching 7 bases. V lost 1 base and J lost 1; bases outside the gene matches: 13. The length of the CDR3 is 19 residues. The V gene's germline CDR1 is PRHDT and CDR2 FYEKMQ (reference sequence). In DNA, the CDR3 is TGTGCCAGCAGCTTAGTGCGCGGGAGCGAGCCTAAGTCCTACAATGAGCAGTTCTTC. Translation gives CASSLVRGSEPKSYNEQFF.